The source of this TCR beta chain is a study of blood T cell repertoires in COVID-19. About the research overall: Acute and convalescent COVID-19 specimens originated in the United States, Italy and Spain. T cells, B-cell-depleted T cells, or PBMCs provided the cDNA or gDNA that served as material.

Source study methods: Estimated nucleated cell counts came from reference gene primer amplification. Libraries were prepared by immunoSEQ multiplex PCR; TCRdb keeps only in-frame clonotypes and omits some of them. The V and J calls and the clone size are those of that table, but D and trimming were determined from the DNA. The sample includes roughly 120,000 clones, more than 70% of them seen just once. This clone was counted a few times. Germline-derived CDR1 and CDR2 are MNHEY and SVGAGI. The CDR3 sequence is 14 residues long. J lost 2 bases, V lost 6 bases, and 7 bases had no gene match. The TCR comes from a human donor in a cohort sampled during active COVID-19. This chain connects TRBV6-5 to TRBJ2-7; 7 bases are a match to TRBD1. Sequenced sample: peripheral blood. CDR3 region: CASRKPGQTYEQYF. CDR3 DNA: TGTGCCAGCAGAAAGCCGGGACAGACCTACGAGCAGTACTTC.